The 24 T cell receptor beta chains in this list originate from one sample, sequenced in a study of blood T cell repertoires in COVID-19. Libraries were prepared by immunoSEQ multiplex PCR; TCRdb keeps only in-frame clonotypes and omits some of them. The data show 45,000 to 60,000 clones, approximately 86% seen once. The sequenced sample was peripheral blood. The receptors shown here come from a human donor with active COVID-19. The donor label of this sample is uncertain.

CDR3 sequence reads: CASSRNQGANEKLFF. CDR3 in DNA: TGCGCCAGCAGCCGGAACCAGGGGGCTAATGAAAAACTGTTTTTT. This chain joins TRBV5-1 and TRBJ1-4, with 7 bases fitting TRBD1. Unmatched junction bases numbered 6, after V lost 4 bases and J lost 3 bases. Germline CDR1 and CDR2: SGHRS and YFSETQ. The CDR3 extends over 15 amino acids. Together with reference TRBV5-1 and TRBJ1-4, the CDR3 gives the full variable domain: KAGVTQTPRYLIKTRGQQVTLSCSPISGHRSVSWYQQTPGQGLQFLFEYFSETQRNKGNFPGRFSGRQFSNSRSEMNVSTLELGDSALYLCASSRNQGANEKLFFGSGTQLSVL.

The chain links TRBV6-2 or TRBV6-3 to TRBJ2-3; possibly TRBD1 for D (6 bases). CDR3 length: 15 amino acids. Germline CDR1 is MNHEY and CDR2 is SVGEGT. V was shortened by 3 bases and J by 2 bases, with 12 bases between the two germline ends. CDR3 coding DNA: TGTGCCAGCAGTTATGGGGGACACTACACAGATACGCAGTATTTT. Translating it yields CASSYGGHYTDTQYF.

This clone showed up just a few times. DNA of the CDR3: TGTGCCAGCAGCCAATTATCCCGAAACAGGGTAAAGACGGACTATGGCTACACCTTC. It specifies CASSQLSRNRVKTDYGYTF. The V gene is TRBV3-1 (or the pseudogene TRBV3-2), the J gene TRBJ1-2, with a possible D match to TRBD1 (6 bases). Germline V CDR1 and CDR2: LGHDT, YNNKEL (reference sequence). This CDR3 comprises 19 residues. V lost 2 bases and J 3 bases, leaving 25 bases between the germline ends.

J is TRBJ2-4 and V is TRBV9; 10 bases line up with TRBD2. The CDR3 runs 16 residues. Trimming at V came to 3 bases and at J to 0 bases, leaving 3 bases not matched to a gene. From germline, CDR1 is SGDLS and CDR2 YYNGEE. In DNA, the CDR3 is TGTGCCAGCAGCGGGTTAGCGGGAGGAGCCAAAAACATTCAGTACTTC. It codes for CASSGLAGGAKNIQYF.

The chain is built from TRBV3-1 (or the pseudogene TRBV3-2) and TRBJ1-1; D is possibly TRBD1 (5 bases). The V gene lost 3 bases and the J gene lost 4 bases, with 12 bases spanning the gap. The germline gives CDR1 LGHDT, CDR2 YNNKEL (reference sequence). This CDR3 region has 14 residues. The CDR3 DNA follows: TGTGCCAGCAGCCAGGTCAGGGTCGGCACTGAAGCTTTCTTT. Its translation is CASSQVRVGTEAFF.

The V call is TRBV5-1, the J call TRBJ1-3; perhaps TRBD1 as D (6 bases). The CDR3 totals 14 residues. V was shortened by 4 bases and J by 0 bases, with 8 bases between the two germline ends. Germline lookup yields CDR1 SGHRS and CDR2 YFSETQ. CDR3 in amino acids: CASSPDSSGNTIYF. The CDR3 DNA reads TGCGCCAGCAGCCCGGACAGCTCTGGAAACACCATATATTTT. The full variable domain, rest sourced from reference TRBV5-1 and TRBJ1-3, is KAGVTQTPRYLIKTRGQQVTLSCSPISGHRSVSWYQQTPGQGLQFLFEYFSETQRNKGNFPGRFSGRQFSNSRSEMNVSTLELGDSALYLCASSPDSSGNTIYFGEGSWLTVV.

The chain couples TRBV19 to TRBJ2-3; 7 positions agree with TRBD1. V trimming: 5 bases; J trimming: 1 base; junction bases outside the gene matches: 0. CDR1 LNHDA and CDR2 SQIVND come from the germline V gene (reference sequence). This CDR3 spans 13 amino acids. The CDR3: CASSDRGTDTQYF. CDR3 bases: TGTGCCAGTAGTGACAGGGGCACAGATACGCAGTATTTT.

The chain links TRBV7-3 to TRBJ2-3; D is uncertain. CDR3 length: 13 residues. V dropped 6 bases and J dropped 6 bases, with 13 bases sitting between them. Germline lookup yields CDR1 SGHTA and CDR2 FQGTGA. The CDR3 loop reads CASSPNPSDTQYF. DNA of the CDR3: TGTGCCAGCAGTCCTAACCCGTCGGATACGCAGTATTTT.

This clone has only one observation. The rearrangement links TRBV6-6 to TRBJ2-7; TRBD2 matches 10 bases. The V segment lost 6 bases and the J segment 2 bases; nucleotides outside the gene matches: 7. The CDR3 spans 15 residues. Germline values: CDR1 MNHNY, CDR2 SVGAGI (reference sequence). In nucleotides, the CDR3 is TGTGCCAGCAGAGCCGCTAGCGGGAGCCCCTACGAGCAGTACTTC. It is translated as CASRAASGSPYEQYF.

V and J are TRBV5-6 and TRBJ1-1; TRBD1 agrees at 8 bases. Germline lookup yields CDR1 SGHDT and CDR2 YYEEEE. The CDR3 sequence is 13 residues long. Unmatched junction bases numbered 4, after V lost 5 bases and J lost 4 bases. The CDR3 sequence: CASSLDRGTEAFF. CDR3 DNA: TGTGCCAGCAGTCTTGACAGGGGCACTGAAGCTTTCTTT.

The rearrangement joins TRBV6-5 to TRBJ2-5, with TRBD1 matching over 8 bases. Germline V gene lookup returns CDR1 MNHEY and CDR2 SVGAGI. V was clipped by 7 bases and J by 5 bases; unmatched bases: 9. CDR3 length: 14 residues. The CDR3 nucleotides are TGTGCCAGCACAGGGGGCGCCCTCGGGGAGACCCAGTACTTC. Translation gives CASTGGALGETQYF.

V is TRBV6-2 or TRBV6-3 and J is TRBJ1-5; 9 nucleotides agree with TRBD1. The V gene end was trimmed by 4 bases and the J gene end by 0 bases; junction bases not matched to a gene: 7. This CDR3 region has 17 residues. Per the germline V gene, CDR1 is MNHEY and CDR2 is SVGEGT. The DNA of the CDR3 is TGTGCCAGCAGTTCCCTCTACAGGGGGCCTAGCAATCAGCCCCAGCATTTT. This sequence encodes CASSSLYRGPSNQPQHF.

This chain joins TRBV10-1 and TRBJ2-1; perhaps TRBD1 as D (6 bases). Trimming took 4 bases from V and 7 from J, leaving 11 bases between them. The CDR3 spans 13 residues. CDR1 WNHNN and CDR2 SYGVQD come from the germline V gene (reference sequence). Here the CDR3 reads CASSVGGENEQFF. The CDR3 DNA sequence: TGCGCCAGCAGTGTAGGGGGTGAAAATGAGCAGTTCTTC.

This clone has a single count. The gene calls are TRBV20-1 and TRBJ1-5, with 7 bases fitting TRBD1. The CDR3 is 14 residues long. V gave up 3 bases and J gave up 3 bases; unmatched junction bases: 5. Germline V gene data show CDR1 as DFQATT and CDR2 as SNEGSKA (reference sequence). The CDR3 nucleotides are TGCAGTGCTAGTCCACAGGGGAACAATCAGCCCCAGCATTTT. Translated: CSASPQGNNQPQHF.

The chain carries TRBV29-1 and TRBJ1-1; D gene ambiguous. Germline values: CDR1 SQVTM, CDR2 ANQGSEA. Trimming cost V 5 bases and J 3 bases, with 10 bases left between them. The CDR3 loop spans 12 amino acids. CDR3: CSVSAGYTEAFF. In DNA, the CDR3 is TGCAGCGTTTCGGCCGGGTACACTGAAGCTTTCTTT.

The chain recombines TRBV6-4 with TRBJ2-3; tentatively, D is TRBD2 (5 bases). This CDR3 has 14 residues. The V gene's germline CDR1 is MRHNA and CDR2 SNTAGT. V lost 3 bases and J 1 base, leaving 8 bases between the germline ends. As DNA, the CDR3 is TGTGCCAGCAGTGAGGTTAGCGGCACAGATACGCAGTATTTT. It yields the protein CASSEVSGTDTQYF.

Written as DNA, the CDR3 is TGTGCCAGCAGCGTCTCAGCGGGGGGGCACGGTAACAGGGGGCTAGCAGATACGCAGTATTTT. Translating gives CASSVSAGGHGNRGLADTQYF. The V call is TRBV9, the J call TRBJ2-3, with a tentative D call TRBD2 (10 bases). CDR3 size: 21 residues. The V and J ends lost 2 bases and 4 bases respectively, with 32 bases between them. Germline CDR1 is SGDLS and CDR2 is YYNGEE.

This rearrangement joins TRBV2 to TRBJ1-2; a weak D match, TRBD1 (6 bases). The CDR3 consists of 12 residues. The germline CDR1 and CDR2 sequences are SNHLY and FYNNEI. The V end was cut by 5 bases, the J end by 3 bases, with 7 bases between. CDR3 sequence: CASSYRDYGYTF. The CDR3 DNA is TGTGCCAGCAGTTACAGGGACTATGGCTACACCTTC.

This clone appeared once. The genes are TRBV7-9 and TRBJ2-1; D perhaps matches TRBD2 (6 bases). Germline CDR1 reads SEHNR; CDR2 reads FQNEAQ (reference sequence). V dropped 3 bases and J dropped 15 bases, with 18 bases sitting between them. The CDR3 runs 13 residues. This CDR3 reads CASSLDGTQAPFF. The CDR3 bases are TGTGCCAGCAGCTTGGACGGGACTCAAGCCCCGTTCTTC. Based on the CDR3 plus reference TRBV7-9 and TRBJ2-1, the full variable domain is DTGVSQNPRHKITKRGQNVTFRCDPISEHNRLYWYRQTLGQGPEFLTYFQNEAQLEKSRLLSDRFSAERPKGSFSTLEIQRTEQGDSAMYLCASSLDGTQAPFFGPGTRLTVL.

V gene TRBV4-3 combines with J gene TRBJ2-2, with a possible D match to TRBD2 (6 bases). The V and J ends lost 4 bases and 6 bases respectively, with 15 bases between them. Germline CDR1 LGHNA, CDR2 YSLEER. The CDR3 loop spans 15 amino acids. CDR3 nucleotide sequence: TGCGCCAGCAGCCGGAGACTAGACTGGCCCGGGGAGCTGTTTTTT. Its protein product is CASSRRLDWPGELFF.

V is TRBV9 and J is TRBJ2-6; D may be TRBD1 (5 bases). Trimming took off 3 bases at V and 2 bases at J, with 9 bases between the two ends. This CDR3 comprises 15 residues. Germline CDR1 SGDLS, CDR2 YYNGEE. The CDR3 bases are TGTGCCAGCAGCGCACAGGTTGCTGGGGCCAACGTCCTGACTTTC. This sequence encodes CASSAQVAGANVLTF. The full variable domain, completed using reference TRBV9 and TRBJ2-6, is DSGVTQTPKHLITATGQRVTLRCSPRSGDLSVYWYQQSLDQGLQFLIQYYNGEERAKGNILERFSAQQFPDLHSELNLSSLELGDSALYFCASSAQVAGANVLTFGAGSRLTVL.

This chain connects TRBV4-1 to TRBJ1-2; TRBD1 might be the D (5 bases). The CDR3 has 15 residues. Germline V gene lookup returns CDR1 MGHRA and CDR2 YSYEKL. Between the trimmed V and J ends, which lost 0 bases and 5 bases, there was a span of 13 bases. Written as DNA, the CDR3 is TGCGCCAGCAGCCAAGACGGTGGAGGGGATTATGGCTACACCTTC. Its protein product is CASSQDGGGDYGYTF.

The chain employs TRBV18 and TRBJ2-7, with 8 bases that match TRBD1. There are 14 residues in the CDR3. With V trimmed by 3 bases and J by 3 bases, 4 bases remained unmatched. The germline CDR1 and CDR2 sequences are KGHSH and LQKENI. The CDR3 coding sequence is TGTGCCAGCTCACCCCCGGGACAGGTCTACGAGCAGTACTTC. Translation gives CASSPPGQVYEQYF.

V is TRBV3-1 (or the pseudogene TRBV3-2) and J is TRBJ1-5, with D unclear. The V gene lost 3 bases and the J gene lost 4 bases, with 13 bases spanning the gap. CDR1 is LGHDT, CDR2 YNNKEL, per germline (reference sequence). The CDR3 is made up of 15 amino acids. CDR3 in DNA: TGTGCCAGCAGCCAGGACTCTACCGAGAATCAGCCCCAGCATTTT. This gives the protein CASSQDSTENQPQHF.